The sample holds many counts of the clone carrying this T cell receptor (beta chain). This record comes from a study of T cells after yellow fever vaccination. TCRdb re-called the 5' RACE reads with MiXCR, one entry per CDR3 protein. The sample lists 100,000 to 150,000 distinct CDR3 sequences, 7.4% seen once, with around 2.7% in the top ten. This CDR3 comprises 14 residues. Germline values: CDR1 SGHRS, CDR2 YFSETQ. V lost 0 bases and J 1 base, leaving 7 bases between the germline ends. This receptor was taken from a man in his late teens or twenties who received the YFV17D yellow fever vaccine. The source was CD4+ T cells sorted from PBMCs, collected 9 to 10 days after the first yellow fever vaccination. The chain uses TRBV5-1 and TRBJ1-1; D not resolved. The CDR3 bases are TGCGCCAGCAGCTTGGTCACCACGAACACTGAAGCTTTCTTT. Encoded protein: CASSLVTTNTEAFF.